This T cell receptor (beta chain) was obtained from a study of cytomegalovirus exposure and HLA in healthy donors. PCR employed 60 Vbeta and 13 Jbeta primers. The data were produced by immunoSEQ multiplex PCR, yet TCRdb's version contains in-frame clones alone and is incomplete. The sample lists 120,000 or so clones; around 72% were seen once. Trimming pared 1 base from V and 5 bases from J, leaving 14 bases between. Per germline, CDR1 SGHAT and CDR2 FQNNGV. The CDR3 sequence is 16 residues long. General observations from the study: A few CMV-associated chains were confirmed in vitro to be specific for CMV antigens. A later analysis reported that several of the most significant clusters appeared to be linked to common viral pathogens, among them Epstein-Barr virus.

Only a few counts were recorded for this clone. Its antigen is still unknown. The TCR originated in a woman aged 45-65 years in good health and CMV-seropositive. V gene TRBV11-2 combines with J gene TRBJ2-2, with a tentative D call TRBD1 (6 bases). The sequenced sample was PBMCs. Here the CDR3 reads CASSLGPTGYTGELFF. In DNA form, the CDR3 reads TGTGCCAGCAGCTTAGGACCAACAGGGTATACCGGGGAGCTGTTTTTT.